This TCR beta chain was observed in a study of T cell clones after liver transplantation. Sequencing used immunoSEQ multiplex PCR; TCRdb keeps in-frame clones, though not all of them. The sample holds 93,000 or so clones, around four fifths seen once. Germline CDR1 is SGHRS and CDR2 is YFSETQ. After removal of 4 bases from V and 0 bases from J, the junction contained 6 bases not matched to a gene. The CDR3 is made up of 17 amino acids. This TCR came from a human patient who received a liver transplant. Some T cells may have come from the graft donor. The chain recombines TRBV5-1 with TRBJ2-6; 8 nucleotides match TRBD1. The sequencing used CD4+ T cells from blood, collected roughly 50 months after liver transplant. The CDR3 here is CASSPGQVHSGANVLTF. As DNA, the CDR3 is TGCGCCAGCAGCCCGGGACAGGTCCACTCTGGGGCCAACGTCCTGACTTTC.